The table lists the clone carrying this T cell receptor beta chain with many counts. Its antigen is not known. It was RNA transcripts that yielded the amplified TCR beta CDR3 regions. The HTBI primer set was used in a first-round RT-PCR of the TCR CDR3. Via MiXCR, TCRdb re-called the multiplex PCR reads, giving one row per CDR3 protein. The sample records around 500,000 distinct CDR3 sequences, about an eighth being singletons. The data derive from a study of T cells in Graves' hyperthyroidism and ophthalmopathy. Study-level points and caveats: Most expanded thyroid clonotypes above 0.001 also appeared in blood. Ophthalmopathy stood apart from stable hyperthyroidism in a 13 V-J model.

Trimming removed 5 bases from V and 7 bases from J, with 14 bases in between. The V gene's germline CDR1 is GTSNPN and CDR2 SVGIG (reference sequence). The length of the CDR3 is 12 residues. A lack of ophthalmopathy progression within 18 months defined stable Graves' hyperthyroidism. The source of the PBMCs was 9.5 to 10 ml of fresh peripheral blood. Material for sequencing was blood. This sequence originates from a woman in her late teens or twenties with Graves' hyperthyroidism. The chain has TRBV30 and TRBJ1-2, with a weak D call TRBD1 (5 bases). The CDR3 protein is CAWGLPGGGYTF. DNA for the CDR3: TGTGCCTGGGGGCTACCGGGGGGTGGCTACACCTTC.